A single sample gave rise to the 29 T cell receptor beta chains below, sequenced in a study of early T cells in non-severe SARS-CoV-2 infection. TCRdb recomputed calls from the 5' RACE reads with MiXCR, one row per CDR3 protein. This sample has tens of thousands of distinct CDR3 sequences, with about 9.9% found just once. Sequenced input: whole blood. These receptors originate from an adult who was a healthcare worker with PCR-confirmed SARS-CoV-2 infection or an uninfected control (not recorded which).

This clonotype was observed at least ten times. The chain is built from TRBV20-1 and TRBJ2-1; 12 bases align to TRBD1. The germline CDR1 and CDR2 sequences are DFQATT and SNEGSKA (reference sequence). The CDR3 has 14 amino acids. As DNA, the CDR3 is TGCAGCGCCGGCCCGGGACAGGGGGCTGATGAGCAGTTCTTC. Its protein is CSAGPGQGADEQFF.

At least ten counts were recorded for this clonotype. This rearrangement joins TRBV3-1 to TRBJ2-7; D is possibly TRBD1 (6 bases). The CDR3 consists of 13 residues. Deletions cut 2 bases from V and 6 bases from J, with 11 bases between. Per germline, CDR1 LGHDT and CDR2 YNNKEL (reference sequence). CDR3: CASSQTGKGEQYF. Here the CDR3 DNA reads TGTGCCAGCAGCCAAACAGGGAAGGGCGAGCAGTACTTC.

This clonotype occurred many times. This chain uses TRBV11-2 with TRBJ2-4; 11 nucleotides line up with TRBD1. Looked up from germline, CDR1 is SGHAT and CDR2 is FQNNGV. V lost 5 bases to trimming and J lost 3 bases; unmatched junction nucleotides: 12. The CDR3 has 18 residues. CDR3: CASSQDRGRVFGKNIQYF. CDR3 DNA: TGTGCCAGCAGCCAGGACAGGGGGCGCGTCTTTGGCAAAAACATTCAGTACTTC.

In its sample, this clonotype was seen many times. This chain links TRBV20-1 with TRBJ2-3; 9 bases fit TRBD2. The CDR3 runs 15 residues. Germline V gene lookup returns CDR1 DFQATT and CDR2 SNEGSKA (reference sequence). The V segment lost 6 bases and the J segment 6 bases; nucleotides outside the gene matches: 13. In DNA, the CDR3 is TGCAGTGCAGTGGAGGAGGGACTAGCAAGCGATACGCAGTATTTT. Translation: CSAVEEGLASDTQYF.

For the CDR3, the DNA is TGTGCCAGCAGTTCCCGGGACGGAGCGGTTTCCTACGAGCAGTACTTC. Residues: CASSSRDGAVSYEQYF. The rearrangement links TRBV6-5 to TRBJ2-7; D could derive from TRBD1 or TRBD2 (5 bases each). Germline V gene lookup returns CDR1 MNHEY and CDR2 SVGAGI. Trimming left V 4 bases short and J 1 base short, with 17 bases between. The CDR3 has 16 residues.

This clonotype was seen at least ten times. V is TRBV18 and J is TRBJ1-5, with 10 bases aligning to TRBD1. This CDR3 region has 18 residues. The trim removed 4 bases at V and 7 bases at J, leaving 16 bases unmatched. Looked up from germline, CDR1 is KGHSH and CDR2 is LQKENI. CDR3 sequence: CASSLGTGDGGSRQPQHF. The CDR3 bases are TGTGCCAGCTCACTGGGGACAGGGGACGGTGGATCTCGACAGCCCCAGCATTTT.

This clonotype was detected ten times or more. V usage is TRBV12-3 or TRBV12-4 and J usage is TRBJ1-1, with unresolved D. This CDR3 comprises 14 residues. Trimming cost V 6 bases and J 6 bases, with 17 bases left between them. The CDR3 DNA reads as TGTGCCAGCAGGAACCGCCTCCAGGACCCTGAAGCTTTCTTT. Its translation: CASRNRLQDPEAFF.

This clonotype was recorded at least ten times. The genes are TRBV7-9 and TRBJ2-3; tentative D call: TRBD2 (6 bases). Germline CDR1 SEHNR, CDR2 FQNEAQ (reference sequence). V lost 3 bases and J lost 4, with 8 bases in between. The CDR3 contains 13 residues. This chain's CDR3 is CASSLGLADTQYF. DNA of the CDR3: TGTGCCAGCAGCTTGGGACTCGCAGATACGCAGTATTTT.

This clonotype was counted many times. The chain couples TRBV7-6 to TRBJ2-2; the D is unclear. The CDR3 has 10 amino acids. Trimming left V 8 bases short and J 6 bases short, with 4 bases between. Germline assignment: CDR1 SGHVS and CDR2 FNYEAQ. CDR3: CASGAGELFF. The CDR3 DNA sequence: TGTGCCAGCGGGGCCGGGGAGCTGTTTTTT.

This clonotype was counted a few times. V and J are TRBV7-9 and TRBJ1-4, with TRBD1 matching 9 bases. There are 14 residues in the CDR3. V shed 6 bases, J shed 5 bases, and the junction held 4 bases outside the gene matches. Germline V gives CDR1 SEHNR, CDR2 FQNEAQ (reference sequence). CDR3 coding DNA: TGTGCCAGCAGATCCGGGACAGGGAATGAAAAACTGTTTTTT. It encodes CASRSGTGNEKLFF.

This clonotype has a count of ten or more. The J gene is TRBJ2-2, the V gene TRBV6-5; the match to TRBD2 covers 13 bases. Trimming removed 0 bases from V and 4 bases from J; junction bases left unmatched: 5. Per the germline V gene, CDR1 is MNHEY and CDR2 is SVGAGI. The CDR3 is made up of 18 amino acids. CDR3 sequence (DNA): TGTGCCAGCAGTTACTCTCTCTGGACTAGCGGGGGCACCGGGGAGCTGTTTTTT. Protein: CASSYSLWTSGGTGELFF.

This clonotype was observed many times. The rearrangement joins TRBV5-5 to TRBJ2-7, with D possibly being TRBD1 (6 bases). Germline CDR1 is SGHKS and CDR2 is YYEKEE (reference sequence). The V and J ends lost 0 bases and 6 bases respectively, with 13 bases between them. The CDR3 totals 14 residues. The DNA of the CDR3 is TGTGCCAGCAGCTTGGTTGCAGGGGTCGGCGAGCAGTACTTC. Amino acid sequence: CASSLVAGVGEQYF.

This clonotype was seen many times. This chain connects TRBV5-5 to TRBJ2-7; 13 bases are shared with TRBD2. Germline V CDR1 and CDR2: SGHKS, YYEKEE (reference sequence). There are 17 residues in the CDR3. The V and J ends lost 4 bases and 3 bases, in that order; junction bases with no gene match: 10. CDR3 protein: CASSLAGLAGISYEQYF. CDR3 in DNA: TGTGCCAGCAGCCTGGCGGGACTAGCGGGGATCAGCTACGAGCAGTACTTC.

This clonotype turned up a few times. This CDR3 reads CASSPRSGPYGYTF. The CDR3 region has the DNA TGTGCCAGCTCACCACGCTCGGGACCCTATGGCTACACCTTC. The chain uses TRBV18 and TRBJ1-2, with D perhaps TRBD1 (5 bases). Per the germline V gene, CDR1 is KGHSH and CDR2 is LQKENI. The V gene lost 1 base and the J gene lost 4 bases, with 10 bases spanning the gap. This CDR3 comprises 14 residues. Based on the CDR3 plus reference TRBV18 and TRBJ1-2, the full variable domain is NAGVMQNPRHLVRRRGQEARLRCSPMKGHSHVYWYRQLPEEGLKFMVYLQKENIIDESGMPKERFSAEFPKEGPSILRIQQVVRGDSAAYFCASSPRSGPYGYTFGSGTRLTVV.

At least ten counts were recorded for this clonotype. This CDR3 is CASSIAERETQYF. In DNA form, the CDR3 reads TGTGCCAGTAGTATAGCTGAAAGGGAGACCCAGTACTTC. The gene calls are TRBV19 and TRBJ2-5; D is uncertain. The CDR3 loop spans 13 amino acids. Germline V CDR1 and CDR2: LNHDA, SQIVND (reference sequence). V lost 1 base, J lost 5 bases, and 8 bases lay in between.

There are many counts of this clonotype. CDR3: CASSLQGFSYEQYF. CDR3 bases: TGTGCCAGCAGCCTACAGGGGTTCTCCTACGAGCAGTACTTC. The J gene is TRBJ2-7, the V gene TRBV6-5; 7 nucleotides line up with TRBD1. The trim removed 6 bases at V and 0 bases at J, leaving 5 bases unmatched. Germline V gene sequence: CDR1 MNHEY, CDR2 SVGAGI. This CDR3 comprises 14 residues.

This clonotype was recorded at least ten times. The chain links TRBV6-2 or TRBV6-3 to TRBJ2-6; D is unclear. Germline values: CDR1 MNHEY, CDR2 SVGEGT. CDR3 length: 16 amino acids. Trimming removed 7 bases at V and 0 bases at J, with 13 bases between. The CDR3, as DNA: TGTGCCAGCAATGACTGGCGGAGCTCTGGGGCCAACGTCCTGACTTTC. The encoded protein is CASNDWRSSGANVLTF.

The rearrangement joins TRBV6-5 to TRBJ1-1; no clear D. Germline V CDR1 and CDR2: MNHEY, SVGAGI. The V end lost 2 bases, the J end lost 4 bases, and 8 bases lay between the germline ends. There are 13 residues in the CDR3. The CDR3 DNA follows: TGTGCCAGCAGTTACACAGTCGGCACTGAAGCTTTCTTT. Translating gives CASSYTVGTEAFF.

This clonotype was detected a few times. This chain's CDR3 is CASSAGLNTEAFF. CDR3 nucleotide sequence: TGTGCCAGCTCGGCGGGACTGAACACTGAAGCTTTCTTT. The chain combines TRBV18 with TRBJ1-1, with a tentative D call TRBD1 (5 bases). V was cut by 6 bases and J by 0 bases, with 8 bases left in between. The CDR3 contains 13 residues. Germline V lookup: CDR1 KGHSH, CDR2 LQKENI.

This chain joins TRBV5-4 and TRBJ2-5; maybe TRBD2 (6 bases). Germline values: CDR1 SGHNT, CDR2 YYREEE (reference sequence). The CDR3 is 16 residues long. Trimming cost V 3 bases and J 2 bases, with 17 bases left between them. The CDR3 spells CASSWAGTRLQETQYF. The CDR3 nucleotides read TGTGCCAGCAGCTGGGCCGGGACTCGCTTGCAAGAGACCCAGTACTTC.

This clonotype was recorded many times. The chain uses TRBV19 and TRBJ2-5; the D gene could be TRBD1 or TRBD2 (5 bases each). Trimming took off 5 bases at V and 1 base at J, with 11 bases between the two ends. CDR3 length: 14 residues. Germline CDR1 reads LNHDA; CDR2 reads SQIVND (reference sequence). CDR3 region: CASSPGRFQETQYF. The CDR3 DNA reads as TGTGCCAGTAGTCCGGGACGTTTCCAAGAGACCCAGTACTTC.

This clonotype has ten or more counts. The J gene is TRBJ2-1, the V gene TRBV7-3, with D possibly matching TRBD1 (5 bases). V dropped 7 bases and J dropped 4 bases, with 17 bases sitting between them. The CDR3 totals 15 residues. Germline CDR1 reads SGHTA; CDR2 reads FQGTGA. CDR3 bases: TGTGCCAGCAAAAGAATGGCAGGGCCGTACAATGAGCAGTTCTTC. Its protein product is CASKRMAGPYNEQFF.

This clonotype was picked up many times. The chain combines TRBV6-6 with TRBJ1-5, with no clear D. V was clipped by 2 bases and J by 10 bases, with 9 bases between them. CDR3 size: 12 residues. CDR1 and CDR2 from the germline V gene are MNHNY and SVGAGI (reference sequence). The CDR3 loop is CASSYGSIPQHF. In nucleotides, the CDR3 is TGTGCCAGCAGTTACGGTTCCATACCCCAGCATTTT.

The chain uses TRBV2 and TRBJ2-5; D unclear. This CDR3 comprises 14 residues. Per germline, CDR1 SNHLY and CDR2 FYNNEI. Trimming removed 0 bases from V and 9 bases from J, with 14 bases in between. The CDR3 sequence is CASSEAPGRPAQYF. The CDR3 DNA sequence: TGTGCCAGCAGTGAAGCGCCCGGACGGCCGGCCCAGTACTTC.

This clonotype turned up a few times. This chain links TRBV29-1 with TRBJ1-1; a possible D gene is TRBD1 (6 bases). V gave up 7 bases and J gave up 5 bases, with 17 bases separating them. CDR1 and CDR2 from the germline V gene are SQVTM and ANQGSEA. There are 13 residues in the CDR3. This chain's CDR3 is CSGTGKVGTEAFF. The CDR3 coding sequence is TGCAGCGGTACAGGGAAAGTGGGGACTGAAGCTTTCTTT.

Many counts were recorded for this clonotype. The chain recombines TRBV27 with TRBJ2-7, with 12 bases fitting TRBD2. Germline values: CDR1 MNHEY, CDR2 SMNVEV (reference sequence). The ends lost 5 bases at V and 6 bases at J; junction bases unmatched: 5. The CDR3 covers 14 residues. The CDR3 loop reads CASSPQLAGGEQYF. The CDR3 DNA sequence: TGTGCCAGCAGTCCCCAACTAGCGGGGGGCGAGCAGTACTTC.

With respect to this clonotype: This clone may be a read error of a much larger clone one base away. The chain employs TRBV3-1 and TRBJ1-1; D uncertain. The CDR3 is 12 amino acids. The V and J ends lost 2 bases and 2 bases respectively, with 3 bases between them. CDR1 and CDR2 from the germline V gene are LGHDT and YNNKEL (reference sequence). CDR3 nucleotides: TGTGCCAGCAGCCAAACCAACACTGAAGCTTTCTTT. Its protein product is CASSQTNTEAFF.

This clonotype was picked up a small number of times. This CDR3 is CSVRETTEAFF. CDR3 in DNA: TGCAGCGTTAGGGAAACCACTGAAGCTTTCTTT. The chain has TRBV29-1 and TRBJ1-1; D not resolved. This CDR3 has 11 amino acids. Germline loops: CDR1 SQVTM, CDR2 ANQGSEA. Trimming took 5 bases from V and 4 from J, leaving 8 bases between them.

As to this clonotype: A single base separates this from a much larger clone, so it may be a read error. The chain links TRBV18 to TRBJ1-6; D is unclear. CDR1 is KGHSH and CDR2 is LQKENI in the germline V gene. This CDR3 has 17 amino acids. The V end was cut by 8 bases, the J end by 0 bases, with 17 bases between. The CDR3 nucleotides are TGTGCCAGCACACGCGAGGCCCCGAGCTCCTATAATTCACCCCTCCACTTT. It specifies CASTREAPSSYNSPLHF.